This T cell receptor (beta chain) was identified in a study of T-cell reconstitution after alpha-beta-depleted transplantation in children. Preparing the TCRbeta library involved the use of unique molecular identifiers. TCRdb independently ran MiXCR on the PCR reads; one entry per CDR3 protein. Of 600,000 to 700,000 distinct CDR3 sequences listed, around a sixth are singletons. V was pared by 8 bases and J by 1 base, with 14 bases between. There are 14 residues in the CDR3. This clonotype was recorded many times. The sample in question was PBMCs from the stem cell graft donor, obtained from the stem cell graft. The chain joins TRBV12-3 or TRBV12-4 to TRBJ1-2; a possible D gene is TRBD1 (6 bases). The receptor comes from a human donor who donated a stem cell graft to a child with acute myeloid leukemia. The CDR3 DNA follows: TGTGCCAGCGGGGGGCAGCCTCTTAACTATGGCTACACCTTC. Amino acids: CASGGQPLNYGYTF.